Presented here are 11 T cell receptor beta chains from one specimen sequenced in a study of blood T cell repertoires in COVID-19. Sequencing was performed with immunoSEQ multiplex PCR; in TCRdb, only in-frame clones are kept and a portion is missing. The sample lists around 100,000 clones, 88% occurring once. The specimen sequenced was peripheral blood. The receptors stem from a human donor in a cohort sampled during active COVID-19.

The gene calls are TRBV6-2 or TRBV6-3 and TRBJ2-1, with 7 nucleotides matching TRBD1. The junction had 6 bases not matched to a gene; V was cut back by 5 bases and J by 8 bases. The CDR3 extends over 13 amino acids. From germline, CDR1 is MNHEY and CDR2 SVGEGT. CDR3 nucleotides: TGTGCCAGCAGTCCCAGGGGGTGGGATGAGCAGTTCTTC. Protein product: CASSPRGWDEQFF.

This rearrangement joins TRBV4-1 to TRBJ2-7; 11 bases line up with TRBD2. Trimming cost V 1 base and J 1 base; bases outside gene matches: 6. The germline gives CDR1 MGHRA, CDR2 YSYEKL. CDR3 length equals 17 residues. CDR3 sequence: CASSQAPLAGGSYEQYF. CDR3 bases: TGCGCCAGCAGCCAAGCCCCTCTAGCGGGAGGTTCCTACGAGCAGTACTTC.

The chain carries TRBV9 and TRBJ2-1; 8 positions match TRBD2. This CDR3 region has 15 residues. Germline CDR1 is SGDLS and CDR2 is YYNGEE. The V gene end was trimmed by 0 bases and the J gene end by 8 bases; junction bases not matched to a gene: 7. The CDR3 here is CASSVVGTRFDEQFF. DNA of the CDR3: TGTGCCAGCAGCGTAGTTGGGACTAGGTTTGATGAGCAGTTCTTC.

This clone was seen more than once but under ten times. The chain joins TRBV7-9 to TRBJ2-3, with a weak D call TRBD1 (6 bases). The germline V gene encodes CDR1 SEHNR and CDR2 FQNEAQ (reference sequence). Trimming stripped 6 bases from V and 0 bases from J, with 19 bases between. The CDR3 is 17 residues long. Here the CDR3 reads CASRYNWDTFSTDTQYF. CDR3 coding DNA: TGTGCCAGCAGATATAATTGGGACACCTTTAGCACAGATACGCAGTATTTT.

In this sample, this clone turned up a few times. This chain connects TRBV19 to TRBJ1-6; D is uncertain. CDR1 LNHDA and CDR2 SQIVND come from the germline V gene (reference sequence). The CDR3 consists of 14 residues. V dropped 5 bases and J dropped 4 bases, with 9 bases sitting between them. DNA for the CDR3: TGTGCCAGTAGTGAACAGCTATATAATTCACCCCTCCACTTT. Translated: CASSEQLYNSPLHF.

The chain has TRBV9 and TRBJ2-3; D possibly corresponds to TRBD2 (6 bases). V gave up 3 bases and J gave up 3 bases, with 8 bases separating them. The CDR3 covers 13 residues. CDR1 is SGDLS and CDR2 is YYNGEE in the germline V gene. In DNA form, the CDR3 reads TGTGCCAGCAGCGAACTAGCTACAGATACGCAGTATTTT. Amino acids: CASSELATDTQYF.

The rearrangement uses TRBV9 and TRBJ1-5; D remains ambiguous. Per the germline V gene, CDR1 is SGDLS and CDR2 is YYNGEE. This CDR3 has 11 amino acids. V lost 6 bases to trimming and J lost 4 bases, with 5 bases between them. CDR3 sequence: CASTFNQPQHF. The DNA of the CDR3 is TGTGCCAGCACTTTTAATCAGCCCCAGCATTTT.

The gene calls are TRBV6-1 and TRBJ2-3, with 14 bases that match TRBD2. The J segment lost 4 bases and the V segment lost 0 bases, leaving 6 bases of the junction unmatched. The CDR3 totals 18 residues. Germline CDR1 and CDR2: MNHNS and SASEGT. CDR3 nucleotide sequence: TGTGCCAGCAGTGAAGCGGGACTAGCGGGAGTAGACCCAGATACGCAGTATTTT. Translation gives CASSEAGLAGVDPDTQYF.

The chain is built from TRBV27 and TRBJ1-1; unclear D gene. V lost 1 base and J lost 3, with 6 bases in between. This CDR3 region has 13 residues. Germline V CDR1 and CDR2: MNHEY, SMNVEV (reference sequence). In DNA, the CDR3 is TGTGCCAGCAGTTTATGGGAGGACACTGAAGCTTTCTTT. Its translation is CASSLWEDTEAFF.

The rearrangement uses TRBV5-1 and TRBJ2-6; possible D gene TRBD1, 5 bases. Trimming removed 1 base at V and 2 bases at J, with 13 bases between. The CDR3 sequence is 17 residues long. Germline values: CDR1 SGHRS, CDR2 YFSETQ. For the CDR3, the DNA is TGCGCCAGCAGCTTGAGTTGGGGCAGGGCTGGGGCCAACGTCCTGACTTTC. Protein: CASSLSWGRAGANVLTF.

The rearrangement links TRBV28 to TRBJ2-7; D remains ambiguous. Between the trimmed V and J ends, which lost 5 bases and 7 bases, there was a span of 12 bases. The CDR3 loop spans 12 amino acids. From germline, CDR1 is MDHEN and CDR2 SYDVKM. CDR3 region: CASSAPWAEQYF. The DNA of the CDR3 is TGTGCCAGCAGTGCGCCCTGGGCGGAGCAGTACTTC.